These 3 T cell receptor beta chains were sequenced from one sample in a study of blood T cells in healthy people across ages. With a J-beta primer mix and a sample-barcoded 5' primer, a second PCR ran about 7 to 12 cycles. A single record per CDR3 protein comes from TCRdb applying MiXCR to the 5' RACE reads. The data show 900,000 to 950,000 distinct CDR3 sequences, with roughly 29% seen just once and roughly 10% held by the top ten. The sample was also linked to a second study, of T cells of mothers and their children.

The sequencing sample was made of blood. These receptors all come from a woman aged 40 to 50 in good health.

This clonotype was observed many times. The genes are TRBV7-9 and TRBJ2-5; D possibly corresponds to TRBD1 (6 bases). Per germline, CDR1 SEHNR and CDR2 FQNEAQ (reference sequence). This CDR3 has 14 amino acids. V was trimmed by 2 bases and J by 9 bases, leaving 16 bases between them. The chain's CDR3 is CASSLTGPPLAQYF. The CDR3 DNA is TGTGCCAGCAGCTTAACAGGGCCACCCTTGGCCCAGTACTTC.

In DNA form, the CDR3 reads TGCAGTGCTAGAGCCCAGCGGGGGAAGACAGATACGCAGTATTTT. Amino acids: CSARAQRGKTDTQYF. The chain is built from TRBV20-1 and TRBJ2-3; 8 positions match TRBD2. CDR3 size: 15 residues. V trimming: 1 base; J trimming: 3 bases; junction bases outside the gene matches: 6. CDR1 is DFQATT and CDR2 is SNEGSKA in the germline V gene (reference sequence).

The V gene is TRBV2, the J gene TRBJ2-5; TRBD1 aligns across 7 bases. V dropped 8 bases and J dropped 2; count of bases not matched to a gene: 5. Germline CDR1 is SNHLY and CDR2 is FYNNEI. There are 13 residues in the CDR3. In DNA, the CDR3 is TGTGCCAGCGCTGGACAGGCTCAAGAGACCCAGTACTTC. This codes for CASAGQAQETQYF.